This T cell receptor (beta chain) was observed in a study of blood T cell repertoires in COVID-19. The overall study: Sources were T cells, B-cell-depleted T cells, or PBMCs; the material itself was cDNA or gDNA.

In the authors' methods: Reference gene primer amplification in the assay estimated nucleated cell counts. Some clones are missing from TCRdb's copy, which holds only in-frame ones; the method was immunoSEQ multiplex PCR. V, J and clone size are taken as reported in that table, and D and trimming were inferred from the DNA itself. The sample has around 150,000 clones; 84% are singletons. Participants were placed into cohorts based on the clinical history they reported. For recovered donors of Cohort 3, there were two negative PCRs, clearance, or symptom resolution. Sequencing input: PBMCs or T cells enriched from blood (not recorded which). This clonotype was obtained from a man aged 50 or older who had recovered from COVID-19.

Here the CDR3 reads CASSQEFLTPYNEQFF. The CDR3 coding sequence is TGTGCCAGCAGCCAAGAGTTTCTGACTCCCTACAATGAGCAGTTCTTC. V gene TRBV14 combines with J gene TRBJ2-1; no firm D call. The CDR3 runs 16 residues. Germline V gene sequence: CDR1 SGHDN, CDR2 FVKESK. V lost 0 bases to trimming and J lost 2 bases, with 11 bases between them.